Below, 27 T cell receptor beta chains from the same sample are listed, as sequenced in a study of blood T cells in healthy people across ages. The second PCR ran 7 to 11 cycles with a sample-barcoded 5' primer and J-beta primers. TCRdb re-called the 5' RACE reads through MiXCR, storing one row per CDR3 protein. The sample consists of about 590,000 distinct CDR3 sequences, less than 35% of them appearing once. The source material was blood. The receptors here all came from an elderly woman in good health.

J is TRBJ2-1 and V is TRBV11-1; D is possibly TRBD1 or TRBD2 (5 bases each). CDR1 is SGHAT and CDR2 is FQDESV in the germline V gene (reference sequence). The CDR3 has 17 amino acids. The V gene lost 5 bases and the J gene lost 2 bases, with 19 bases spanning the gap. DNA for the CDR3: TGTGCCAGCAGCCCGGGATTAGTGGGGGTACCCTACAATGAGCAGTTCTTC. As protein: CASSPGLVGVPYNEQFF. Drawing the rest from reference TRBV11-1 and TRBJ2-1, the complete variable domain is EAEVAQSPRYKITEKSQAVAFWCDPISGHATLYWYRQILGQGPELLVQFQDESVVDDSQLPKDRFSAERLKGVDSTLKIQPAELGDSAMYLCASSPGLVGVPYNEQFFGPGTRLTVL.

The CDR3, as DNA: TGCGCCAGCAGCTTGGATGGGGTAGGCGAGACCCAGTACTTC. Residues: CASSLDGVGETQYF. This chain links TRBV5-1 with TRBJ2-5; D gene ambiguous. The germline V gene encodes CDR1 SGHRS and CDR2 YFSETQ. V was pared by 0 bases and J by 5 bases, with 11 bases between. CDR3 size: 14 residues.

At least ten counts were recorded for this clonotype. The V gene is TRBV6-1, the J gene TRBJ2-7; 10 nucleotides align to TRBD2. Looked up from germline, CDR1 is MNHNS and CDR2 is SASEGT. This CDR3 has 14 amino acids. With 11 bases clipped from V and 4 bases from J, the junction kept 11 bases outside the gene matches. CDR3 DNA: TGTGCCTCCCATCGGGCTAGCGGGGGTTACGAGCAGTACTTC. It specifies CASHRASGGYEQYF.

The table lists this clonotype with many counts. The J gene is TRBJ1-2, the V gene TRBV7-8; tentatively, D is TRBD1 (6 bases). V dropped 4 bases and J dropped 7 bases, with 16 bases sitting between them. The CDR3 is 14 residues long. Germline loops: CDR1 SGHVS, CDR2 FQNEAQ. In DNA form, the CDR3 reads TGTGCCAGCAGCTCCCGCGCGACAGGTCTTGGCTACACCTTC. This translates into CASSSRATGLGYTF.

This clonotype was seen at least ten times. The CDR3 coding sequence is TGTGCCAGCAGAGGACAGGCGAATTACAATGAGCAGTTCTTC. Protein: CASRGQANYNEQFF. The chain recombines TRBV28 with TRBJ2-1; TRBD1 aligns across 7 bases. There are 14 residues in the CDR3. Germline V gene sequence: CDR1 MDHEN, CDR2 SYDVKM. With V trimmed by 6 bases and J by 4 bases, 6 bases remained unmatched.

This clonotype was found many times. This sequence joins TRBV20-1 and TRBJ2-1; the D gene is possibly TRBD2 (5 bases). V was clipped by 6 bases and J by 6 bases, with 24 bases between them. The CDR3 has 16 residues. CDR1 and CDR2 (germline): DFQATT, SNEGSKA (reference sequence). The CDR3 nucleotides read TGCAGTGCCCCCTGGTCCCTAGCCCCTCTGGTCAATGAGCAGTTCTTC. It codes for CSAPWSLAPLVNEQFF.

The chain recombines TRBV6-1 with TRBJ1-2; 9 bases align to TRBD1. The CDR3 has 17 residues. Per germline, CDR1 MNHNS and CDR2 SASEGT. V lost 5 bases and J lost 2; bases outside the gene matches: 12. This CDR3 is CASSTYRGRPQNYGYTF. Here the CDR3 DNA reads TGTGCCAGCAGTACCTACAGGGGGCGTCCCCAGAACTATGGCTACACCTTC.

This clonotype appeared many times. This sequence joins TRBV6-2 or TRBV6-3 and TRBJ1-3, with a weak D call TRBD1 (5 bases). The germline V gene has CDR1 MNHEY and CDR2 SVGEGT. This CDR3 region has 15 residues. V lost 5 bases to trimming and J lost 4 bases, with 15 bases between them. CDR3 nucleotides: TGTGCCAGCAGTGCGGACAACCGCCGAGGAAACACCATATATTTT. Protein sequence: CASSADNRRGNTIYF.

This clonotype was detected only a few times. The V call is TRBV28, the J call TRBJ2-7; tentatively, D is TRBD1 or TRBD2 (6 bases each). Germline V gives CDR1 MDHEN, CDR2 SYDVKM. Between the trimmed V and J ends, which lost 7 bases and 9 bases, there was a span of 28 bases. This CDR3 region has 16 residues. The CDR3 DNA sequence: TGTGCCAGCACCCCTGGAAGTGCCGGGGGAGGAGGGGGGCAGTACTTC. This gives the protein CASTPGSAGGGGGQYF.

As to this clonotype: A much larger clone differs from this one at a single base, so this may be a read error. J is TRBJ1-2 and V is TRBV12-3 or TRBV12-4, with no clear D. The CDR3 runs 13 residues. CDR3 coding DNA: TGTGCCCGCAGCGGCGGGCTGGTCTATGGCTACACCTTC. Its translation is CARSGGLVYGYTF.

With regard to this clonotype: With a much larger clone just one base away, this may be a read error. This CDR3 reads CASTRRQGINEQFF. As DNA, the CDR3 is TGTGCCAGCACCCGGAGACAGGGCATCAATGAGCAGTTCTTC. The J gene is TRBJ2-1, the V gene TRBV12-3 or TRBV12-4, with 7 bases identical to TRBD1. This CDR3 comprises 14 residues. With V trimmed by 7 bases and J by 6 bases, 9 bases remained unmatched.

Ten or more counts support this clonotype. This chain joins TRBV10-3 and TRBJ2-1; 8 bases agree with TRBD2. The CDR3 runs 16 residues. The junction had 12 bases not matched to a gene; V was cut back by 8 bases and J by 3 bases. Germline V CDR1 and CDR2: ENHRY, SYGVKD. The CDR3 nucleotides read TGTGCCATCGCCGAGTCGAGCGGGGGTCACTACAATGAGCAGTTCTTC. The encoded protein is CAIAESSGGHYNEQFF.

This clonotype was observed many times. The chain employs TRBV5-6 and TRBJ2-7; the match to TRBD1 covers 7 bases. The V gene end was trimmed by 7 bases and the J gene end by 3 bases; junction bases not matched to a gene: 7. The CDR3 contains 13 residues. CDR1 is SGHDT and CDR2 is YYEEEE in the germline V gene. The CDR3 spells CASGRTGIYEQYF. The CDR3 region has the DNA TGTGCCAGCGGACGGACAGGCATCTACGAGCAGTACTTC.

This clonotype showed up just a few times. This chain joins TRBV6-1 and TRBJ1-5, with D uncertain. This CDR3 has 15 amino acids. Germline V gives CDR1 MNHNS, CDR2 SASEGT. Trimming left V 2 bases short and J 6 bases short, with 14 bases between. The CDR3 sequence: CASSEQNLVSQPQHF. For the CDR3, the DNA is TGTGCCAGCAGTGAACAGAATCTCGTCTCTCAGCCCCAGCATTTT.

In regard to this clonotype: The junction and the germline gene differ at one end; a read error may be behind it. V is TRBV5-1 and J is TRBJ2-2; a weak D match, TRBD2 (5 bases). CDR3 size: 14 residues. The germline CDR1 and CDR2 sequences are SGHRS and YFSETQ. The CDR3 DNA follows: TGCGCCAGCAGCTCGACGGTGAACACCGGGGAGCGGTTTTTT. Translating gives CASSSTVNTGERFF.

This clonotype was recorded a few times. The CDR3 region is CASSRDSGGGNSPLHF. The CDR3 DNA reads as TGTGCCAGCAGTCGGGACAGCGGGGGAGGGAATTCACCCCTCCACTTT. This chain connects TRBV12-3 or TRBV12-4 to TRBJ1-6, with 7 bases aligning to TRBD1. The ends lost 5 bases at V and 7 bases at J; junction bases unmatched: 11. This CDR3 has 16 residues.

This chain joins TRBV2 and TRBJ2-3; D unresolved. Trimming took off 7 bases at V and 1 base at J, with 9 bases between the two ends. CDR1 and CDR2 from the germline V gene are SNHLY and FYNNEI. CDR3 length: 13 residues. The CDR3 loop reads CASNFGRTDTQYF. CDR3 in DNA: TGTGCCAGCAATTTTGGGCGCACAGATACGCAGTATTTT.

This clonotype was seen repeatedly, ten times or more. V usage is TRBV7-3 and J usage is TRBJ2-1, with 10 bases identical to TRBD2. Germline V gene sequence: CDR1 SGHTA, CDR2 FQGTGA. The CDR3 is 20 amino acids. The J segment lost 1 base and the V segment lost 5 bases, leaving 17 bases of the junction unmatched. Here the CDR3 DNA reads TGTGCCAGCAGCCCGGTCGTATTAGCGGGGGGCAAGGGGTCCTACAATGAGCAGTTCTTC. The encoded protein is CASSPVVLAGGKGSYNEQFF.

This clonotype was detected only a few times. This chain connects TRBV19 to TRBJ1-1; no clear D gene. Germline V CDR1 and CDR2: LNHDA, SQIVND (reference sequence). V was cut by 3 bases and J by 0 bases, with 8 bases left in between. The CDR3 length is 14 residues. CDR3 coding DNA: TGTGCCAGTAGTATCCCAGCTTTGAACACTGAAGCTTTCTTT. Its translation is CASSIPALNTEAFF.

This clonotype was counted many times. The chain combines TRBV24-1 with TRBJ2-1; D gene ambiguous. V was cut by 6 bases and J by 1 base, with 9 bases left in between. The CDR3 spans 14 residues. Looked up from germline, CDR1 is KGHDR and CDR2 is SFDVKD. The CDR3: CATSSGASYNEQFF. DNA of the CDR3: TGTGCCACCAGTTCCGGCGCTTCCTACAATGAGCAGTTCTTC.

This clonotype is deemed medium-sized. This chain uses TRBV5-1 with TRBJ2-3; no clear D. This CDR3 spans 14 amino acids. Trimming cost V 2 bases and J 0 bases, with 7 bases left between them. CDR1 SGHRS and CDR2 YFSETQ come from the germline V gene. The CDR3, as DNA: TGCGCCAGCAGCTTAGGCATTAGCACAGATACGCAGTATTTT. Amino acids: CASSLGISTDTQYF.

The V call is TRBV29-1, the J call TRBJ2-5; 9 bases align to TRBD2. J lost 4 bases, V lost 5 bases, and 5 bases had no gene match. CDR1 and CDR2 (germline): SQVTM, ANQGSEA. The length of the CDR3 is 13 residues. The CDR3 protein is CSVPGTSRETQYF. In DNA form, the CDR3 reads TGCAGCGTTCCAGGGACTAGCCGAGAGACCCAGTACTTC.

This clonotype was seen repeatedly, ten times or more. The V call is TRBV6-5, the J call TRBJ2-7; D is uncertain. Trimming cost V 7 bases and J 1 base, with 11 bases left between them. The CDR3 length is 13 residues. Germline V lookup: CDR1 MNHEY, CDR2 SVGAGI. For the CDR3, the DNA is TGTGCCAGCAAGACCGCCGCATCCTACGAGCAGTACTTC. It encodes CASKTAASYEQYF.

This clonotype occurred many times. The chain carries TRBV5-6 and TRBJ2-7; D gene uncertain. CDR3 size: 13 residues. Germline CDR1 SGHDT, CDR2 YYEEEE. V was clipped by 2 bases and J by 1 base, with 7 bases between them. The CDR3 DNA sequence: TGTGCCAGCAGCTTAGTGGGGTCCTACGAGCAGTACTTC. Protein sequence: CASSLVGSYEQYF.

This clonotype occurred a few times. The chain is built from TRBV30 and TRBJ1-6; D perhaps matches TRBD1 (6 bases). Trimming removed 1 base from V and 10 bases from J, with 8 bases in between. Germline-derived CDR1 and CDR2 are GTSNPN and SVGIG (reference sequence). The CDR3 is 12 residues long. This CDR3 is CAWSAGESPLHF. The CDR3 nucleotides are TGTGCCTGGAGTGCAGGGGAATCACCCCTCCACTTT. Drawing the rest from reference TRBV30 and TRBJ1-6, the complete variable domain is SQTIHQWPATLVQPVGSPLSLECTVEGTSNPNLYWYRQAAGRGLQLLFYSVGIGQISSEVPQNLSASRPQDRQFILSSKKLLLSDSGFYLCAWSAGESPLHFGNGTRLTVT.

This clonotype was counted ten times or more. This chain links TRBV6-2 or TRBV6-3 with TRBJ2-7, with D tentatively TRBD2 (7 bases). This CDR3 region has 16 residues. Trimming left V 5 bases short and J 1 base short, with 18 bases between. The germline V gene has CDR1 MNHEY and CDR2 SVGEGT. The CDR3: CASSRQPGGASYEQYF. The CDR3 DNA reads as TGTGCCAGCAGTCGCCAGCCGGGGGGCGCTTCCTACGAGCAGTACTTC.

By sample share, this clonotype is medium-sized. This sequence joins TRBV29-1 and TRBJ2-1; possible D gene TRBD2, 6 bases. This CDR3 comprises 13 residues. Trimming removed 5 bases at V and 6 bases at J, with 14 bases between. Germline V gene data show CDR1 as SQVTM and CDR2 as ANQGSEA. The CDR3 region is CSVRGGRGNEQFF. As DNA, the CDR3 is TGCAGCGTTCGGGGCGGGCGGGGCAATGAGCAGTTCTTC.